These 10 T cell receptor beta chains came from one sample sequenced in a study of T-cell reconstitution after alpha-beta-depleted transplantation in children. This sample's TCRbeta library carried unique molecular identifier barcodes. TCRdb reprocessed the PCR reads via MiXCR and lists one record per CDR3 protein. In the table there are some 550,000 distinct CDR3 sequences, 20% to 25% of which are singletons. The sequenced sample was PBMCs, mostly from graft donor cells, obtained 360 days after TCRalphabeta/CD19-depleted stem cell transplant. The receptors here all came from a boy in the first two years of life who had a stem cell transplant for acute myeloid leukemia, so the T cells may come from the graft donor.

This clonotype was seen more than once but under ten times. The chain combines TRBV20-1 with TRBJ2-7; tentatively, D is TRBD2 (6 bases). CDR3 length equals 15 residues. Deletions cut 3 bases from V and 4 bases from J, with 19 bases between. The germline V gene has CDR1 DFQATT and CDR2 SNEGSKA (reference sequence). CDR3 nucleotide sequence: TGCAGTGCTAGTTACGGAACAGGAGGGTTTTACGAGCAGTACGTC. Translating it yields CSASYGTGGFYEQYV.

Ten or more counts support this clonotype. The genes are TRBV15 and TRBJ2-5, with 11 bases that match TRBD2. With 2 bases clipped from V and 5 bases from J, the junction kept 10 bases outside the gene matches. CDR3 length: 17 amino acids. Germline V gene data show CDR1 as LNHNV and CDR2 as YYDKDF (reference sequence). This CDR3 is CATSRNALAGGTETQYF. Written as DNA, the CDR3 is TGTGCCACCAGCAGAAATGCCTTAGCGGGGGGGACGGAGACCCAGTACTTC.

The chain couples TRBV29-1 to TRBJ2-4, with D unresolved. With 2 bases removed from V and 5 bases from J, the gap between germline ends came to 13 bases. In germline, CDR1 is SQVTM, CDR2 ANQGSEA. The CDR3 covers 14 residues. The CDR3 sequence: CSVEKDPGQNIQYF. CDR3 DNA: TGCAGCGTTGAAAAGGATCCAGGCCAAAACATTCAGTACTTC.

The rearrangement links TRBV29-1 to TRBJ1-1, with TRBD1 as a possible D gene (5 bases). CDR3 length equals 15 residues. The V end was cut by 5 bases, the J end by 1 base, with 17 bases between. CDR1 SQVTM and CDR2 ANQGSEA come from the germline V gene. CDR3 in amino acids: CSVSGSQKENTEAFF. The CDR3 nucleotides are TGCAGCGTTTCAGGGTCTCAGAAGGAGAACACTGAAGCTTTCTTT.

This clonotype was observed many times. V and J are TRBV20-1 and TRBJ1-5; D gene uncertain. The CDR3 runs to 16 residues. Germline V CDR1 and CDR2: DFQATT, SNEGSKA (reference sequence). The V gene lost 1 base and the J gene lost 0 bases, with 13 bases spanning the gap. CDR3 in amino acids: CSARAPGSYSNQPQHF. The CDR3 DNA is TGCAGTGCTAGAGCACCGGGCTCTTATAGCAATCAGCCCCAGCATTTT.

This clonotype was found a few times. The chain uses TRBV20-1 and TRBJ2-3; D is possibly TRBD1 or TRBD2 (5 bases each). The CDR3 has 15 amino acids. Germline V gene lookup returns CDR1 DFQATT and CDR2 SNEGSKA (reference sequence). The V end lost 0 bases, the J end lost 2 bases, and 12 bases lay between the germline ends. The CDR3 nucleotides read TGCAGTGCTAGAGATGTTGGGGGAGCCACAGATACGCAGTATTTT. Protein: CSARDVGGATDTQYF.

This clonotype was counted many times. The CDR3 is CASSLDGPNQPQHF. For the CDR3, the DNA is TGTGCCAGCAGTCTCGACGGGCCCAATCAGCCCCAGCATTTT. The J gene is TRBJ1-5, the V gene TRBV12-3 or TRBV12-4; no clear D gene. This CDR3 has 14 amino acids. V lost 5 bases, J lost 3 bases, and 11 bases lay in between.

This clonotype was seen a handful of times. The chain uses TRBV28 and TRBJ1-2; D unclear. Germline V lookup: CDR1 MDHEN, CDR2 SYDVKM. CDR3 length: 13 amino acids. The V end was cut by 4 bases, the J end by 5 bases, with 11 bases between. CDR3 coding DNA: TGTGCCAGCAGTTCACCACAGAGTTATGGCTACACCTTC. Protein product: CASSSPQSYGYTF.

This clonotype has a handful of counts. This rearrangement joins TRBV20-1 to TRBJ2-4; 15 nucleotides match TRBD2. The germline V gene encodes CDR1 DFQATT and CDR2 SNEGSKA (reference sequence). The CDR3 covers 17 residues. Losses at the gene ends were 5 bases for V and 5 bases for J; bases not matched to a gene: 10. The CDR3 loop is CSADGLAGGPAQNIQYF. CDR3 in DNA: TGCAGTGCTGACGGACTAGCGGGGGGGCCTGCCCAAAACATTCAGTACTTC.

This clonotype occurred many times. The CDR3 is CSARDRWTDTQYF. In DNA form, the CDR3 reads TGCAGTGCTAGAGATAGGTGGACAGATACGCAGTATTTT. The V and J genes are TRBV20-1 and TRBJ2-3; D gene unclear. Trimming shortened V by 0 bases and J by 3 bases, and 7 bases separated the two germline ends. The CDR3 totals 13 residues. Per germline, CDR1 DFQATT and CDR2 SNEGSKA (reference sequence).